The T cell receptor (beta chain) under discussion was sequenced for a study of identical twins. CDR3 size: 13 residues. Germline CDR1 is MGHDK and CDR2 is SYGVNS. The V end lost 6 bases, the J end lost 2 bases, and 11 bases lay between the germline ends. Via MiXCR, TCRdb re-called the 5' RACE reads, giving one row per CDR3 protein. The sample holds a few hundred thousand distinct CDR3 sequences; over 11% are singletons and the top ten take 0.8% to 1%. These data were also filed under a second study, of yellow fever vaccine responses in identical twins.

The chain employs TRBV25-1 and TRBJ2-7; maybe TRBD2 (5 bases). This receptor was identified in a woman aged 18-29 years in good health. What was sequenced was CD4+ T cells sorted from blood. DNA for the CDR3: TGTGCCAGCAGGAAAGACGGGACCTACGAGCAGTACTTC. Translated: CASRKDGTYEQYF.